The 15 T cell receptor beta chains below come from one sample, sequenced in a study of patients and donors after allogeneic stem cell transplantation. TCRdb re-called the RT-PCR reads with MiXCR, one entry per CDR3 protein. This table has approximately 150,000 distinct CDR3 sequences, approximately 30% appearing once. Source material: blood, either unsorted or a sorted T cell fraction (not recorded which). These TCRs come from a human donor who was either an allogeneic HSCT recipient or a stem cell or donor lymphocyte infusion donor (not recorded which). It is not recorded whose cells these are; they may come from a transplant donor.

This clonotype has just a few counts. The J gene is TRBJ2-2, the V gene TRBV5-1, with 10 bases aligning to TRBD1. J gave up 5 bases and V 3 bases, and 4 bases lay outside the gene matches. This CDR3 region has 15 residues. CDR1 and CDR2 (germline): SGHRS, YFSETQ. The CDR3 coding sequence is TGCGCCAGCAGCTCTTCGGGACAGGGGACCGGGGAGCTGTTTTTT. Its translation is CASSSSGQGTGELFF.

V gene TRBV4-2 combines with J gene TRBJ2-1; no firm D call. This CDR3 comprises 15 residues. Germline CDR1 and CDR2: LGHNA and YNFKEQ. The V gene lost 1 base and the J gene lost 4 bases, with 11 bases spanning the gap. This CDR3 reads CASSQGSNPYNEQFF. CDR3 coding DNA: TGTGCCAGCAGCCAAGGGTCTAACCCGTACAATGAGCAGTTCTTC.

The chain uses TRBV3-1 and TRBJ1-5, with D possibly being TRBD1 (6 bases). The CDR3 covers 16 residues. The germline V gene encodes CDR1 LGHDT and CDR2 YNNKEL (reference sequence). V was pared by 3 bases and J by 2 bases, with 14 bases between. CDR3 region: CASSQGGGAGNQPQHF. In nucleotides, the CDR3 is TGTGCCAGCAGCCAGGGGGGGGGCGCAGGCAATCAGCCCCAGCATTTT.

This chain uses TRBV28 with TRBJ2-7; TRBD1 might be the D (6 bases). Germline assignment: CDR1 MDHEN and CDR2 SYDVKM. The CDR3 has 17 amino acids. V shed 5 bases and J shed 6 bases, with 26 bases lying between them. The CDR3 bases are TGTGCCAGCAGTGGCAGGACAGTCTATTCCACACTCTGCGAGCAGTACTTC. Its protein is CASSGRTVYSTLCEQYF.

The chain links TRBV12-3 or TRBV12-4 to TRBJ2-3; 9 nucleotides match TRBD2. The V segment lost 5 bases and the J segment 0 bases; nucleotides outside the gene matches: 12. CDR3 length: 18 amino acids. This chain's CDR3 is CASSKRAGGPSSTDTQYF. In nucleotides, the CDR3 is TGTGCCAGCAGTAAAAGGGCGGGAGGGCCTTCTAGCACAGATACGCAGTATTTT.

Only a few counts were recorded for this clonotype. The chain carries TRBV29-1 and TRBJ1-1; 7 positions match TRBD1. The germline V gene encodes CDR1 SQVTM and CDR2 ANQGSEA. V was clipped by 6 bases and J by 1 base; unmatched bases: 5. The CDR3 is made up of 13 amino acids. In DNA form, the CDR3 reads TGCAGCGTGTCCGGGACAGCGAACACTGAAGCTTTCTTT. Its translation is CSVSGTANTEAFF. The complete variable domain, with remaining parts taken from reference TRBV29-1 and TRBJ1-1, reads SAVISQKPSRDICQRGTSLTIQCQVDSQVTMMFWYRQQPGQSLTLIATANQGSEATYESGFVIDKFPISRPNLTFSTLTVSNMSPEDSSIYLCSVSGTANTEAFFGQGTRLTVV.

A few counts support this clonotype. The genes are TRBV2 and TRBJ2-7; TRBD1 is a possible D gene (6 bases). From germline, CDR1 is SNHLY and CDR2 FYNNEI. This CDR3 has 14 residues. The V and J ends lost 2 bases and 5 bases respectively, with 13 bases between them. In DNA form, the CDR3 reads TGTGCCAGCAGTGAACACAGGGAGTCTAACGAGCAGTACTTC. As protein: CASSEHRESNEQYF.

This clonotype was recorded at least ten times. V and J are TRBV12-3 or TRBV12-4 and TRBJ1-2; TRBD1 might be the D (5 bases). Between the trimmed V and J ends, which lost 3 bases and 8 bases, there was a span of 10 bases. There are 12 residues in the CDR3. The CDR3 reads CASSLGPWGYTF. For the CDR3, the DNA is TGTGCCAGCAGTTTGGGGCCCTGGGGCTACACCTTC.

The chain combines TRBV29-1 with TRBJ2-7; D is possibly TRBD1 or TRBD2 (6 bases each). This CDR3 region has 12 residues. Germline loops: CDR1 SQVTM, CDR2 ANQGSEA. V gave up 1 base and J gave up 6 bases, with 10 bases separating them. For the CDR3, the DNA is TGCAGCGTTGAAGCGGGGGCGGTCGAGCAGTACTTC. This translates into CSVEAGAVEQYF.

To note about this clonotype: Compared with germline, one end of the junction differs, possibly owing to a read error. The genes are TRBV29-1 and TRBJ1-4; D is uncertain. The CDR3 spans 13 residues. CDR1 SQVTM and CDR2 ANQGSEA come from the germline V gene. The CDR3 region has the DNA TGCAGCGCCCATAAGAGCGGGAATGAAATACTGTTTTTT. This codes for CSAHKSGNEILFF.

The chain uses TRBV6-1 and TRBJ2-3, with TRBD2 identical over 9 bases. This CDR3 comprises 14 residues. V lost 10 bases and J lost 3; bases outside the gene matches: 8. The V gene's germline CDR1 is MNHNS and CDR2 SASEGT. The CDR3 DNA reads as TGTGCCATCCTCCGACTAGCGGTTACAGATACGCAGTATTTT. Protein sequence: CAILRLAVTDTQYF.

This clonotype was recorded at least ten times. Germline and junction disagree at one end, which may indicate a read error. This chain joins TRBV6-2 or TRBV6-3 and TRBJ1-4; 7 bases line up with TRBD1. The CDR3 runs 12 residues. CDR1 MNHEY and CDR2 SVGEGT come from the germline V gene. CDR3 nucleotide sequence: TGTGCCAGCAGTTACCATGGACAGGTCGTAAATTTT. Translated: CASSYHGQVVNF.

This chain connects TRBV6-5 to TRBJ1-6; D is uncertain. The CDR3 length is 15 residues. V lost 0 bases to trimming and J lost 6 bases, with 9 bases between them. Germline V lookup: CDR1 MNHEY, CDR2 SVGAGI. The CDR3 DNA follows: TGTGCCAGCAGTTACTCTCCTCGACCTAATTCACCCCTCCACTTT. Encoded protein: CASSYSPRPNSPLHF.

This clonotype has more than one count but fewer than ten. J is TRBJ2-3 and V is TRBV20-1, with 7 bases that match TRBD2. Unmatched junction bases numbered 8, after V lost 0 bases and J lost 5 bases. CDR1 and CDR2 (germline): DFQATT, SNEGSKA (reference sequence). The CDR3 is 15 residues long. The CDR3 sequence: CSARDGGSVGDTQYF. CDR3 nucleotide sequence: TGCAGTGCTAGAGATGGCGGGAGCGTGGGAGATACGCAGTATTTT.

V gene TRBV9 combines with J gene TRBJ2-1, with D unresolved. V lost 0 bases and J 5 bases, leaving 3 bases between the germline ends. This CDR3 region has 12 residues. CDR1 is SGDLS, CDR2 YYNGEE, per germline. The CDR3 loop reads CASSVADNEQFF. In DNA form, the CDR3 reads TGTGCCAGCAGCGTAGCCGACAATGAGCAGTTCTTC. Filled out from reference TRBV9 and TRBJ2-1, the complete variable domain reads DSGVTQTPKHLITATGQRVTLRCSPRSGDLSVYWYQQSLDQGLQFLIQYYNGEERAKGNILERFSAQQFPDLHSELNLSSLELGDSALYFCASSVADNEQFFGPGTRLTVL.